This TCR beta chain was captured in a study of blood T cell repertoires in COVID-19. Study overall: Acute and convalescent COVID-19 samples came from the United States, Italy and Spain. T cells, B-cell-depleted T cells, or PBMCs supplied cDNA or gDNA.

TCRdb's copy holds only in-frame clones and misses some; the assay was immunoSEQ multiplex PCR. Here the sample spans around 250,000 clones, more than 85% being singletons. Clinical histories supplied by participants themselves formed the basis of cohort assignment. Each recovered donor of Cohort 3 presented with two negative PCRs, clearance, or symptom resolution. The sequence was obtained from a woman between 45 and 60 years old who had recovered from COVID-19. The sequencing input was PBMCs or T cells enriched from blood (not recorded which).

CDR3 in amino acids: CASSQDQDSPPRVAFF. The CDR3, as DNA: TGCGCCAGCAGCCAAGACCAGGACAGCCCGCCTAGGGTAGCTTTCTTT. The chain links TRBV4-1 to TRBJ1-1; D is perhaps TRBD1 (6 bases). The CDR3 is 16 residues long. V dropped 0 bases and J dropped 10 bases, with 21 bases sitting between them. The germline V gene has CDR1 MGHRA and CDR2 YSYEKL.